This T cell receptor beta chain originates from a study of radiation and T cells in renal cell carcinoma. On the study more broadly: Nephrectomy followed 15 Gy stereotactic body radiation by 4 weeks. General observations from the study: Without pretreatment biopsies, baseline tumor clonotype presence was undetermined. In blood, top tumor clones expanded by 2 weeks, shrinking by 4.

Sequencing used immunoSEQ multiplex PCR; TCRdb keeps in-frame clones, though not all of them. The sample yields 120,000 to 150,000 clones, approximately 82% seen once. Concerning this clone itself: Its matching antigen is unknown.

Time point in this sample: baseline pretreatment blood. Treatment in this sample: 15 Gy SBRT to primary tumor, nephrectomy 4 weeks later. The CDR3 runs 13 residues. Trimming took off 3 bases at V and 3 bases at J, with 9 bases between the two ends. CDR1 is SGHTA, CDR2 FQGNSA, per germline. This TCR came from a woman in her fifties or sixties with renal cell carcinoma. The sample consisted of blood, taken from a patient whose treatment included radiotherapy and nephrectomy. J is TRBJ2-7 and V is TRBV7-2, with a possible D match to TRBD1 (5 bases). CDR3 in DNA: TGTGCCAGCAGCTTCCAGGGTTTCTACGAGCAGTACTTC. Translation: CASSFQGFYEQYF.